These 3 T cell receptor beta chains share one sample of origin, sequenced in a study of Ad26.COV2.S vaccination and SARS-CoV-2 variants. The method was immunoSEQ multiplex PCR; TCRdb's version includes in-frame clones alone and lacks a portion of them. The sample has about 450,000 clones, roughly 89% seen once. Treatment described: over 15 received Ad26.COV2.S at low or high dose, single or two shots; about 5 received placebo; per-sample allocation not given. Sampling was done on day 63 after the first vaccine or placebo injection. The specimen comprised peripheral blood, sampled in a trial of Ad26.COV2.S vaccine versus placebo. The receptors originated from a person between 18 and 65 years old who received the Ad26.COV2.S COVID-19 vaccine or a placebo.

CDR3 protein: CASSLESEGRGDYEQYV. In nucleotides, the CDR3 is TGTGCCAGCAGCTTAGAATCCGAGGGGCGAGGGGATTACGAGCAGTACGTC. The V call is TRBV11-3, the J call TRBJ2-7; TRBD1 or TRBD2 may be the D gene (5 bases each). With 0 bases removed from V and 4 bases from J, the gap between germline ends came to 19 bases. This CDR3 has 17 residues. The germline V gene encodes CDR1 SGHNT and CDR2 YENEEA.

This clone was detected only once. The chain joins TRBV9 to TRBJ2-1, with 8 nucleotides matching TRBD2. After removal of 3 bases from V and 2 bases from J, the junction contained 7 bases not matched to a gene. CDR1 SGDLS and CDR2 YYNGEE come from the germline V gene. The CDR3 is made up of 16 amino acids. The CDR3 is CASSAKLAVTYNEQFF. As DNA, the CDR3 is TGTGCCAGCAGCGCCAAACTAGCGGTCACCTACAATGAGCAGTTCTTC.

The V call is TRBV27, the J call TRBJ2-6; a possible D gene is TRBD1 (5 bases). Per the germline V gene, CDR1 is MNHEY and CDR2 is SMNVEV (reference sequence). The V and J ends lost 0 bases and 0 bases respectively, with 6 bases between them. The CDR3 loop spans 16 amino acids. The CDR3: CASSLSTGSGANVLTF. For the CDR3, the DNA is TGTGCCAGCAGTTTATCAACAGGCTCTGGGGCCAACGTCCTGACTTTC. The entire variable domain, with the rest obtained from reference TRBV27 and TRBJ2-6, is as follows: EAQVTQNPRYLITVTGKKLTVTCSQNMNHEYMSWYRQDPGLGLRQIYYSMNVEVTDKGDVPEGYKVSRKEKRNFPLILESPSPNQTSLYFCASSLSTGSGANVLTFGAGSRLTVL.